One and the same sample provided the 16 T cell receptor beta chains below, sequenced in a study of cytomegalovirus exposure and HLA in healthy donors. The PCR contained 60 Vbeta and 13 Jbeta primers. Generated by immunoSEQ multiplex PCR, the TCRdb table keeps only in-frame clones and is missing some. Here the sample spans over 110,000 clones, 70% to 80% being singletons. The sequencing sample was made of PBMCs. The receptors were sampled from a woman aged 35 to 49 in good health and CMV-seropositive.

The chain has TRBV5-4 and TRBJ2-1, with 14 bases fitting TRBD2. Germline CDR1 and CDR2: SGHNT and YYREEE (reference sequence). The length of the CDR3 is 17 residues. With 2 bases clipped from V and 6 bases from J, the junction kept 7 bases outside the gene matches. The CDR3 coding sequence is TGTGCCAGCAGCTTAGGACTAGCGGGAGGTCTTAGCAATGAGCAGTTCTTC. Translating it yields CASSLGLAGGLSNEQFF.

There are a few counts of this clone. This rearrangement joins TRBV5-4 to TRBJ2-7; 15 bases fit TRBD2. This CDR3 has 15 amino acids. Trimming removed 5 bases from V and 7 bases from J; junction bases left unmatched: 7. CDR1 and CDR2 from the germline V gene are SGHNT and YYREEE (reference sequence). The CDR3 loop is CASREGLAGGPEQYF. The DNA for the CDR3 is TGTGCCAGCAGGGAAGGACTAGCGGGAGGGCCTGAGCAGTACTTC.

The V gene is TRBV4-1, the J gene TRBJ2-7; D possibly corresponds to TRBD2 (5 bases). Trimming left V 0 bases short and J 7 bases short, with 16 bases between. Germline values: CDR1 MGHRA, CDR2 YSYEKL. The CDR3 has 15 residues. CDR3 residues: CASSQDSGLDSEQYF. The CDR3 region has the DNA TGCGCCAGCAGCCAAGACAGCGGCCTCGATTCGGAGCAGTACTTC.

The V and J genes are TRBV6-5 and TRBJ1-5, with D possibly matching TRBD1 (5 bases). This CDR3 spans 13 amino acids. CDR1 and CDR2 (germline): MNHEY, SVGAGI. V lost 5 bases and J 8 bases, leaving 13 bases between the germline ends. The CDR3 sequence: CASSERGHEPQHF. The CDR3 coding sequence is TGTGCCAGCAGTGAAAGGGGTCATGAGCCCCAGCATTTT.

A single count supports this clone. This chain links TRBV9 with TRBJ1-1; D ambiguous. V lost 5 bases and J lost 5, with 7 bases in between. Germline loops: CDR1 SGDLS, CDR2 YYNGEE. This CDR3 has 11 amino acids. The CDR3 DNA sequence: TGTGCCAGCAGTCGGGGTACTGAAGCTTTCTTT. This encodes CASSRGTEAFF.

The gene calls are TRBV7-9 and TRBJ2-3; 10 bases map to TRBD2. Germline V gives CDR1 SEHNR, CDR2 FQNEAQ (reference sequence). The CDR3 consists of 15 residues. The junction had 6 bases not matched to a gene; V was cut back by 0 bases and J by 9 bases. The CDR3 loop reads CASSLALLAGDTQYF. The CDR3, as DNA: TGTGCCAGCAGCTTAGCGTTGCTAGCGGGAGACACGCAGTATTTT.

The genes are TRBV29-1 and TRBJ2-1, with D unclear. Looked up from germline, CDR1 is SQVTM and CDR2 is ANQGSEA. This CDR3 has 14 residues. Trimming shortened V by 2 bases and J by 6 bases, and 14 bases separated the two germline ends. CDR3 protein: CSVELATRPNEQFF. The DNA for the CDR3 is TGCAGCGTTGAATTGGCAACCCGCCCCAATGAGCAGTTCTTC.

This chain uses TRBV18 with TRBJ1-2; 8 nucleotides align to TRBD1. CDR3 length: 15 amino acids. Germline-derived CDR1 and CDR2 are KGHSH and LQKENI. Trimming at V came to 3 bases and at J to 8 bases, leaving 11 bases not matched to a gene. The CDR3 DNA follows: TGTGCCAGCTCACCGCGACAGGGGCGAGGAGGCGGCTACACCTTC. It translates to CASSPRQGRGGGYTF.

The chain carries TRBV2 and TRBJ1-2; a possible D gene is TRBD1 (6 bases). The CDR3 spans 14 residues. Per the germline V gene, CDR1 is SNHLY and CDR2 is FYNNEI. V gave up 4 bases and J gave up 5 bases, with 14 bases separating them. CDR3 nucleotide sequence: TGTGCCAGCAGTGCCTCAGGGGATGGGTATGGCTACACCTTC. Translated: CASSASGDGYGYTF.

This chain joins TRBV11-2 and TRBJ2-3; possibly TRBD2 for D (6 bases). The V gene lost 1 base and the J gene lost 4 bases, with 9 bases spanning the gap. In germline, CDR1 is SGHAT, CDR2 FQNNGV. This CDR3 is built from 14 residues. CDR3 region: CASSLVSSADTQYF. As DNA, the CDR3 is TGTGCCAGCAGCTTAGTATCTAGCGCAGATACGCAGTATTTT.

This rearrangement joins TRBV30 to TRBJ2-3; the D gene is possibly TRBD1 (6 bases). The CDR3 loop spans 11 amino acids. V gave up 8 bases and J gave up 2 bases, with 8 bases separating them. Germline CDR1 and CDR2: GTSNPN and SVGIG (reference sequence). The CDR3 is CAGGHTDTQYF. The CDR3 DNA reads as TGTGCCGGGGGACACACAGATACGCAGTATTTT.

The V and J genes are TRBV28 and TRBJ1-1; D remains unclear. V lost 5 bases to trimming and J lost 1 base, with 11 bases between them. CDR1 and CDR2 from the germline V gene are MDHEN and SYDVKM. CDR3 length equals 14 residues. The CDR3 sequence is CASSTLQENTEAFF. The CDR3 region has the DNA TGTGCCAGCAGTACATTACAAGAGAACACTGAAGCTTTCTTT.

CDR3 loop: CASGTGELYEQYF. CDR3 bases: TGTGCCAGCGGGACAGGGGAGCTCTACGAGCAGTACTTC. The chain combines TRBV18 with TRBJ2-7; 10 nucleotides align to TRBD1. Germline assignment: CDR1 KGHSH and CDR2 LQKENI. There are 13 residues in the CDR3. J gave up 3 bases and V 8 bases, and 4 bases lay outside the gene matches.

J is TRBJ2-3 and V is TRBV5-1; tentatively, D is TRBD1 (5 bases). From germline, CDR1 is SGHRS and CDR2 YFSETQ. CDR3 length equals 17 residues. V lost 0 bases and J 3 bases, leaving 17 bases between the germline ends. The CDR3 DNA follows: TGCGCCAGCAGCTTGGTACAAGACTTTAAGGGGACAGATACGCAGTATTTT. Protein product: CASSLVQDFKGTDTQYF.

This clone was seen a handful of times. The V gene is TRBV18, the J gene TRBJ2-7; a possible D gene is TRBD1 (6 bases). The CDR3 is 14 amino acids. V dropped 3 bases and J dropped 7 bases, with 16 bases sitting between them. The germline V gene has CDR1 KGHSH and CDR2 LQKENI. The CDR3, as DNA: TGTGCCAGCTCACCCCCAGGGACACCAGATGAGCAGTACTTC. It is translated as CASSPPGTPDEQYF.

CDR3 nucleotide sequence: TGTGCCACTGCCGGAGGACCCTCCTACAATGAGCAGTTCTTC. This encodes CATAGGPSYNEQFF. The chain employs TRBV10-3 and TRBJ2-1; tentative D call: TRBD2 (5 bases). The CDR3 spans 14 residues. The germline V and J ends were trimmed by 10 bases and 0 bases, with 13 bases remaining between them. Germline loops: CDR1 ENHRY, CDR2 SYGVKD.